These T cell receptor beta chains were read from a single sample in a study of blood T cell repertoires in COVID-19. Here immunoSEQ multiplex PCR was the method, and the copy in TCRdb shows in-frame clones only, minus some. The top ten clones hold 18% of a sample with approximately 92,000 clones, about 80% of them seen once. Sequenced: peripheral blood. These receptors were collected from a man of 80 years or more with acute or convalescent COVID-19. Each CDR3 is given with its conserved first and last residue. Fields, in order: V gene, J gene, CDR3 length, CDR3 protein.

V gene: TRBV30; J gene: TRBJ1-1; CDR3 length: 13; CDR3 protein: CAWSNRKNTEAFF
V gene: TRBV24-1; J gene: TRBJ1-4; CDR3 length: 15; CDR3 protein: CATSDWDRGKEKLFF
V gene: TRBV4-1; J gene: TRBJ1-2; CDR3 length: 15; CDR3 protein: CASSPPTGSNYGYTF
V gene: TRBV19; J gene: TRBJ2-1; CDR3 length: 15; CDR3 protein: CASSRGLAGGVEQFF
V gene: TRBV11-2; J gene: TRBJ1-1; CDR3 length: 16; CDR3 protein: CASSRQGRRMNTEAFF
V gene: TRBV6-2/TRBV6-3; J gene: TRBJ2-5; CDR3 length: 14; CDR3 protein: CASSYGGTAETQYF
V gene: TRBV9; J gene: TRBJ2-3; CDR3 length: 15; CDR3 protein: CASSGGTSGIDTQYF
V gene: TRBV7-2; J gene: TRBJ2-2; CDR3 length: 17; CDR3 protein: CASSFGSGTGGAGELFF
V gene: TRBV2; J gene: TRBJ1-2; CDR3 length: 14; CDR3 protein: CASSETAANYGYTF
V gene: TRBV11-2; J gene: TRBJ2-3; CDR3 length: 14; CDR3 protein: CASSSGRATDTQYF
V gene: TRBV6-5; J gene: TRBJ2-2; CDR3 length: 13; CDR3 protein: CASSYSPGGELFF
V gene: TRBV5-1; J gene: TRBJ2-3; CDR3 length: 13; CDR3 protein: CASNPSGWGTQYF
V gene: TRBV5-1; J gene: TRBJ2-7; CDR3 length: 14; CDR3 protein: CASSPGTGSYEQYF
V gene: TRBV18; J gene: TRBJ2-1; CDR3 length: 14; CDR3 protein: CASSPGTGHNEQFF
V gene: TRBV30; J gene: TRBJ2-5; CDR3 length: 14; CDR3 protein: CAWSPGQGSETQYF
V gene: TRBV5-4; J gene: TRBJ2-7; CDR3 length: 16; CDR3 protein: CASSAGQGTSSYEQYF
V gene: TRBV7-7; J gene: TRBJ2-7; CDR3 length: 14; CDR3 protein: CASSLGPGQGSQYF
V gene: TRBV20-1; J gene: TRBJ2-1; CDR3 length: 15; CDR3 protein: CSARAGGSSYNEQFF
V gene: TRBV5-5; J gene: TRBJ2-1; CDR3 length: 14; CDR3 protein: CASSLVSGANEQFF
V gene: TRBV9; J gene: TRBJ1-5; CDR3 length: 17; CDR3 protein: CASSARTGASPNQPQHF
V gene: TRBV9; J gene: TRBJ2-1; CDR3 length: 14; CDR3 protein: CASSVGGTYNEQFF
V gene: TRBV28; J gene: TRBJ2-2; CDR3 length: 11; CDR3 protein: CAISLAGVLFF
V gene: TRBV19; J gene: TRBJ1-2; CDR3 length: 12; CDR3 protein: CASSASGYGYTF
V gene: TRBV24-1; J gene: TRBJ2-1; CDR3 length: 14; CDR3 protein: CATSGQGTYNEQFF
V gene: TRBV28; J gene: TRBJ2-7; CDR3 length: 15; CDR3 protein: CASTSGGGRVHEQYF
V gene: TRBV11-2; J gene: TRBJ2-5; CDR3 length: 16; CDR3 protein: CASSPVAGIFQETQYF
V gene: TRBV19; J gene: TRBJ1-6; CDR3 length: 14; CDR3 protein: CASSRREGDSPLHF
V gene: TRBV7-8; J gene: TRBJ2-1; CDR3 length: 14; CDR3 protein: CASSLGTDYNEQFF
V gene: TRBV6-2/TRBV6-3; J gene: TRBJ1-2; CDR3 length: 14; CDR3 protein: CASSLGGRLYGYTF
V gene: TRBV7-2; J gene: TRBJ2-2; CDR3 length: 14; CDR3 protein: CASSLIPSTGELFF
V gene: TRBV18; J gene: TRBJ2-5; CDR3 length: 14; CDR3 protein: CASSPGLGVETQYF
V gene: TRBV20-1; J gene: TRBJ1-2; CDR3 length: 11; CDR3 protein: CSPGTGGGYTF
V gene: TRBV29-1; J gene: TRBJ2-7; CDR3 length: 13; CDR3 protein: CSVETGAMGEQYF
V gene: TRBV10-1; J gene: TRBJ2-1; CDR3 length: 14; CDR3 protein: CASSGQDLRNEQFF
V gene: TRBV28; J gene: TRBJ1-5; CDR3 length: 12; CDR3 protein: CASSSQNQPQHF
V gene: TRBV30; J gene: TRBJ1-3; CDR3 length: 17; CDR3 protein: CAWHSTWDRTTGNTIYF
V gene: TRBV18; J gene: TRBJ2-7; CDR3 length: 14; CDR3 protein: CASSPGQGNYEQYF
V gene: TRBV4-3; J gene: TRBJ2-5; CDR3 length: 17; CDR3 protein: CASSQDPPSGGSETQYF
V gene: TRBV4-3; J gene: TRBJ1-4; CDR3 length: 15; CDR3 protein: CASSPQSRGREKLFF
V gene: TRBV19; J gene: TRBJ1-1; CDR3 length: 14; CDR3 protein: CASRRDSEGTEAFF